This TCR beta chain was sequenced in a study of blood T cell repertoires in COVID-19. Study at large: The analysed material was cDNA or gDNA that came from T cells, B-cell-depleted T cells, or PBMCs.

Trimming at V came to 1 base and at J to 1 base, leaving 4 bases not matched to a gene. This CDR3 has 16 amino acids. Germline V lookup: CDR1 SEHNR, CDR2 FQNEAQ (reference sequence). TCRdb's table, derived via immunoSEQ multiplex PCR, lists solely in-frame clones and lacks some. Seen here are 90,000 to 95,000 clones, about 91% observed once, and the top ten hold roughly 8.1%. The sequence was obtained from a woman in her seventies with acute or convalescent COVID-19. The genes are TRBV7-9 and TRBJ1-1, with TRBD1 matching 9 bases. The specimen was peripheral blood. This CDR3 reads CASSLGRGQGNTEAFF. The CDR3 DNA is TGTGCCAGCAGCTTAGGTAGGGGACAGGGGAACACTGAAGCTTTCTTT.